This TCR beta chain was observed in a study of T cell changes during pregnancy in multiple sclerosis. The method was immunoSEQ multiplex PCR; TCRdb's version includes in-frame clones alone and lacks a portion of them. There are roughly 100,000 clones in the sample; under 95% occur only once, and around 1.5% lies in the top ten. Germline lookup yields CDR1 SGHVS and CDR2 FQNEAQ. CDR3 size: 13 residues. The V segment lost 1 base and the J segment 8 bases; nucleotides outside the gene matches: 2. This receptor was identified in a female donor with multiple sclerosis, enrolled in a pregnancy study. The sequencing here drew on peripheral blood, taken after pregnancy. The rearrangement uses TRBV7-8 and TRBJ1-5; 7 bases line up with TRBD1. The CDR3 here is CASSLGDREPQHF. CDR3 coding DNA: TGTGCCAGCAGCTTAGGGGACAGAGAGCCCCAGCATTTT.